Here is one TCR beta chain with its context. Its antigen is unidentified. The data belong to a study of cytomegalovirus exposure and HLA in healthy donors. The PCR made use of 60 Vbeta and 13 Jbeta primers. The repertoire was sequenced with immunoSEQ multiplex PCR; TCRdb's copy has only in-frame clones and lacks some. The sample records 120,000 or so clones, under 85% being singletons. Study-level points and caveats: Trimming of TCR beta V- and J-genes showed a link, identified in a later analysis, to a missense DCLRE1C variant. Judged likely to be a sequencing artifact was a cluster of highly shared sequence variants.

The sequencing sample was made of PBMCs. The sequence was collected from a man under 40 in good health and CMV-seropositive.

Written as DNA, the CDR3 is TGTGCCAGTAGCAAACAGGGGTGGGAGCAGTACTTC. Translation gives CASSKQGWEQYF. V gene TRBV19 combines with J gene TRBJ2-7; 7 positions match TRBD1. The ends lost 6 bases at V and 7 bases at J; junction bases unmatched: 6. There are 12 residues in the CDR3. Germline values: CDR1 LNHDA, CDR2 SQIVND (reference sequence).